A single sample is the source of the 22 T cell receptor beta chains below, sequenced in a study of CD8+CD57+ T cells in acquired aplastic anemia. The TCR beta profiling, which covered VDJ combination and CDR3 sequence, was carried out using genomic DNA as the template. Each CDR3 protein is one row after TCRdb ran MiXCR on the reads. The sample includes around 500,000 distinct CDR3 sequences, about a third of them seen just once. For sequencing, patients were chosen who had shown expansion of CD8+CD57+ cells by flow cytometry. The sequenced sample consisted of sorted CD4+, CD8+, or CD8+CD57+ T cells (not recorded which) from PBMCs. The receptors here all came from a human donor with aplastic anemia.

DNA of the CDR3: TGTGCCAGCAGCCCAGGACAGGGAAGTTGGAATGAGCAGTTCTTC. Its translation: CASSPGQGSWNEQFF. The chain is built from TRBV4-2 and TRBJ2-1; 8 nucleotides match TRBD1. J gave up 7 bases and V 4 bases, and 9 bases lay outside the gene matches. There are 15 residues in the CDR3. Germline V CDR1 and CDR2: LGHNA, YNFKEQ.

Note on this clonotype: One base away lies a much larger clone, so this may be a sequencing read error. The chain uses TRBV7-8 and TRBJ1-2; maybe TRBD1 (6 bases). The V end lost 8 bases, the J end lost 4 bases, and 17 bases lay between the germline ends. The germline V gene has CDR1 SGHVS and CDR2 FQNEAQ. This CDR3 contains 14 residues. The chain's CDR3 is CASGSPGGAYGYTF. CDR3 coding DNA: TGTGCCAGCGGCTCTCCCGGGGGCGCCTATGGCTACACCTTC.

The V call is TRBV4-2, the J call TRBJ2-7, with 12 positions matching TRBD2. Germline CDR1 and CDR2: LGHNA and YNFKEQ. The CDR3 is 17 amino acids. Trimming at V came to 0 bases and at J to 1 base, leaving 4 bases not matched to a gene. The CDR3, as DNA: TGTGCCAGCAGCCAAGACCCCCTAGCGGGAGGGTCCTACGAGCAGTACTTC. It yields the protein CASSQDPLAGGSYEQYF.

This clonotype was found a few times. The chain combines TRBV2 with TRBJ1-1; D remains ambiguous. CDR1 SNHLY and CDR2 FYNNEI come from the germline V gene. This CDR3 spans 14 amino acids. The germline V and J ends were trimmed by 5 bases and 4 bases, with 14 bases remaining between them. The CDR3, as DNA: TGTGCCAGCAGTTTAGTCCGGTCTCGCACTGAAGCTTTCTTT. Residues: CASSLVRSRTEAFF.

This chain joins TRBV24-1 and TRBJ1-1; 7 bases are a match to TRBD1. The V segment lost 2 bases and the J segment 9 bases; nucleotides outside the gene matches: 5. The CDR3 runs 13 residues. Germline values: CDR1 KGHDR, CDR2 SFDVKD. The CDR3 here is CATSDSSTGKAFF. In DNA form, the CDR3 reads TGTGCCACCAGTGATTCTTCGACAGGGAAAGCTTTCTTT.

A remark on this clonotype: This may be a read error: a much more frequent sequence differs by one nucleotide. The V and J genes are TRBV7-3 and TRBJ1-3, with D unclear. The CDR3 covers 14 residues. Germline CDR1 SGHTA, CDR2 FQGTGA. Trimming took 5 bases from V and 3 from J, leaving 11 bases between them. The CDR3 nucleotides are TGTGCCAGCAGCCCGACCAGCTTTGGAAACACCATATATTTT. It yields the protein CASSPTSFGNTIYF.

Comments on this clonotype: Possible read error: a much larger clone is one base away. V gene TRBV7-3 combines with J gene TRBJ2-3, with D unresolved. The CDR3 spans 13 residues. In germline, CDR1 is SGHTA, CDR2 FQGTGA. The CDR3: CPSSVLGSDTQYF. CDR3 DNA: TGTCCCAGCTCCGTCCTCGGGTCAGATACGCAGTATTTT. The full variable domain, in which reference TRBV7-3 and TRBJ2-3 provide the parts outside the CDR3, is GAGVSQTPSNKVTEKGKYVELRCDPISGHTALYWYRQSLGQGPEFLIYFQGTGAADDSGLPNDRFFAVRPEGSVSTLKIQRTERGDSAVYLCPSSVLGSDTQYFGPGTRLTVL.

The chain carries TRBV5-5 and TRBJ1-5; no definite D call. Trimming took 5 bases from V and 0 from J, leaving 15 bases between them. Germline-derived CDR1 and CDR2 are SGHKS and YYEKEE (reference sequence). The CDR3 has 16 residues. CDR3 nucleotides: TGTGCCAGCAGTTACGACGGATTAGATAGCAATCAGCCCCAGCATTTT. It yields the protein CASSYDGLDSNQPQHF.

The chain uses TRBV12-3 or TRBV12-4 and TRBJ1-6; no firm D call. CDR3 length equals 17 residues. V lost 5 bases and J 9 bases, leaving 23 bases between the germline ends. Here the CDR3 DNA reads TGTGCCAGCAGTCCCGAGAGCGGTGGGGTCGGCAGTTCACCCCTCCACTTT. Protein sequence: CASSPESGGVGSSPLHF.

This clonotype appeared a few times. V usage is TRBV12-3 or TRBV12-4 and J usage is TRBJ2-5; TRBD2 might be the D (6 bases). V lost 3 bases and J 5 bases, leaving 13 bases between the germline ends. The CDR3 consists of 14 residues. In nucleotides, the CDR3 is TGTGCCAGCAGTTTTCCGGGAGCGATGGAGACCCAGTACTTC. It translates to CASSFPGAMETQYF.

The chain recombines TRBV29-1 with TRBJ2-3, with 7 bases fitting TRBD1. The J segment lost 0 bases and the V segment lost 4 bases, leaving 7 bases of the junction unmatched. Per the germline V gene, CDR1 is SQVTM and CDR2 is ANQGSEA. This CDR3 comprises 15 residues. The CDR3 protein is CSVVRQGRSTDTQYF. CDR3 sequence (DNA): TGCAGCGTTGTCCGACAGGGCCGAAGCACAGATACGCAGTATTTT.

Here the CDR3 DNA reads TGTGCCAGCAGTGAAACTAGTATCGACGAGCAGTACTTC. Translating gives CASSETSIDEQYF. V is TRBV6-1 and J is TRBJ2-7, with a possible D match to TRBD2 (5 bases). Deletions cut 2 bases from V and 5 bases from J, with 10 bases between. This CDR3 region has 13 residues. The germline CDR1 and CDR2 sequences are MNHNS and SASEGT.

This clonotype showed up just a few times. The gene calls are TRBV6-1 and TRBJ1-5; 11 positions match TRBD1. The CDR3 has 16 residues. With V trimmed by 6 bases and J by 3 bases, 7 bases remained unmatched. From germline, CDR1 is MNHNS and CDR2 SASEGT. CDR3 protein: CASRRTGGWNNQPQHF. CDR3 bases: TGTGCCAGCAGGCGGACAGGGGGCTGGAACAATCAGCCCCAGCATTTT.

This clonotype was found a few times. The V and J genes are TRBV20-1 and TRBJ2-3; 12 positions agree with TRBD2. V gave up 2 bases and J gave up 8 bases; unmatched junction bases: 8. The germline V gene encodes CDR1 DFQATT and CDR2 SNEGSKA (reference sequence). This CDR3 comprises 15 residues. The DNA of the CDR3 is TGCAGTGCTAGATATCTAGCGGGGGGGCAAAGTACGCAGTATTTT. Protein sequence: CSARYLAGGQSTQYF.

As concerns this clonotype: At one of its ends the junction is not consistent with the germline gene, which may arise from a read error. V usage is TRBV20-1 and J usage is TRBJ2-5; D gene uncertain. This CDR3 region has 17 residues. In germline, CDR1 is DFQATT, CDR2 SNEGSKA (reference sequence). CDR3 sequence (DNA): TGTAGTGCTAGAGATCTTCTCAACGGGCGGCCGGTGGAGACCCAGTACTTC. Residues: CSARDLLNGRPVETQYF.

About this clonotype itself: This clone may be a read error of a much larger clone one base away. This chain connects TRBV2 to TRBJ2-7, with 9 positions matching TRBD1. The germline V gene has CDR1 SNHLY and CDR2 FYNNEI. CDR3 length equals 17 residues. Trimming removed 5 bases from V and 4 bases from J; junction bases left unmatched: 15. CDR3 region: CASSLLTGGVGIYEQYF. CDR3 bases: TGTGCCAGCAGTCTCCTTACAGGGGGCGTCGGTATTTACGAGCAGTACTTC.

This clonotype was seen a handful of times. CDR3 loop: CASNVGYRGSDTQYF. The CDR3 coding sequence is TGTGCCAGCAACGTTGGTTACCGTGGTTCGGATACGCAGTATTTT. The chain couples TRBV10-3 to TRBJ2-3; D uncertain. V shed 10 bases and J shed 6 bases, with 23 bases lying between them. The CDR3 runs to 15 residues. Per germline, CDR1 ENHRY and CDR2 SYGVKD.

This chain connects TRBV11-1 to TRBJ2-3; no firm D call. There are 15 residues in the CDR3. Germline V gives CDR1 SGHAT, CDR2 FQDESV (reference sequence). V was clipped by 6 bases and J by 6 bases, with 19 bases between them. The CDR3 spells CASSFSAGVGDTQYF. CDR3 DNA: TGTGCCAGCAGTTTTTCAGCCGGAGTAGGGGATACGCAGTATTTT.

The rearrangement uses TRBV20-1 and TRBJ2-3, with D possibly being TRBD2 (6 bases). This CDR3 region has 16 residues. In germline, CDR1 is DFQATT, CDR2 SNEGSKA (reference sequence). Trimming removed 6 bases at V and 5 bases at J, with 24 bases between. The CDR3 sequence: CSAPTGSFSLGDTQYF. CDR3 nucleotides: TGCAGTGCACCGACCGGGAGTTTCTCTTTGGGAGATACGCAGTATTTT.

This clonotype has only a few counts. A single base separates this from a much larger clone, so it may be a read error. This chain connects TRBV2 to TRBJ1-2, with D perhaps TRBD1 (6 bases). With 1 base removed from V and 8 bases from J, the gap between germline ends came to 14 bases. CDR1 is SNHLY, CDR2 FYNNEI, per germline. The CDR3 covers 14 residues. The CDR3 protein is CASSEVLGGLGYTF. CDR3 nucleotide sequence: TGTGCCAGCAGTGAAGTCCTGGGGGGCCTCGGCTACACCTTC.

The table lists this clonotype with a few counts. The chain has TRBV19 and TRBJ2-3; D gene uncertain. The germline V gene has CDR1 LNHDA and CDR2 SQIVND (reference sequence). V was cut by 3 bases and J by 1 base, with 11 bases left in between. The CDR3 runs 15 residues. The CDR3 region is CASSILGFRTDTQYF. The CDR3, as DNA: TGTGCCAGTAGTATTCTGGGTTTTCGCACAGATACGCAGTATTTT. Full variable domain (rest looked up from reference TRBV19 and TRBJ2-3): DGGITQSPKYLFRKEGQNVTLSCEQNLNHDAMYWYRQDPGQGLRLIYYSQIVNDFQKGDIAEGYSVSREKKESFPLTVTSAQKNPTAFYLCASSILGFRTDTQYFGPGTRLTVL.

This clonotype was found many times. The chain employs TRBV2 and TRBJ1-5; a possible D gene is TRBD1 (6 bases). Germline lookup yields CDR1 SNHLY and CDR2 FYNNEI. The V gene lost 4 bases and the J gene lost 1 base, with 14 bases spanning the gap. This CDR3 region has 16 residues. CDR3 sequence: CASSGWGPQSNQPQHF. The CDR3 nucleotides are TGTGCCAGCAGTGGATGGGGGCCGCAAAGCAATCAGCCCCAGCATTTT.